Included here is one T cell receptor beta chain sequence, with context. The antigen remains unidentified. The sample originates from a study of T cells in Graves' hyperthyroidism and ophthalmopathy. The study, taken as a whole, reports: Most clonotypes expanded in thyroid above 0.001 were likewise present in blood. In simple terms, a model built on 13 V-J features told ophthalmopathy apart from stable hyperthyroidism.

What was amplified from RNA transcripts were TCR beta CDR3 regions. TCR CDR3 regions were first amplified by RT-PCR with HTBI primers. TCRdb called the multiplex PCR reads again in MiXCR, with one record for every CDR3 protein. The sample holds 300,000 to 450,000 distinct CDR3 sequences; about 15% are singletons and the top ten take about a quarter. The V end lost 3 bases, the J end lost 7 bases, and 12 bases lay between the germline ends. The CDR3 totals 13 residues. Germline CDR1 is SGHAT and CDR2 is FQNNGV. Exclusion of a patient resulted from uncontrolled infection, other autoimmune disease, pregnancy or lactation. Fresh peripheral blood, 7.5 to 10 ml, was the source of the PBMCs.

This chain uses TRBV11-2 with TRBJ1-2; D is unclear. This TCR was recovered from a woman aged 18 to 35 with Graves' hyperthyroidism that later progressed to Graves' ophthalmopathy. Sequenced: blood. The CDR3 is CASSLEGVSGYTF. CDR3 sequence (DNA): TGTGCCAGCAGCTTGGAAGGCGTCTCTGGCTACACCTTC.